The entry below gives a single T cell receptor (beta chain) sequence along with its context. This sample is drawn from a study of blood T cell repertoires in COVID-19. Overall study: Sites across the United States, Italy and Spain contributed samples from acute and convalescent COVID-19.

Seattle's enrolled individuals joined amid active infection and were then monitored longitudinally. Method: immunoSEQ multiplex PCR; TCRdb's copy keeps in-frame clones and lacks some. The table lists some 350,000 clones, about nine tenths of them singletons. The sequence came from a woman in her forties or fifties with COVID-19, enrolled during active disease. The material sequenced was peripheral blood.

The CDR3 nucleotides are TGTGCCAGCAGCTCTCCGAGTTACGAGCAGTACTTC. Protein sequence: CASSSPSYEQYF. The chain links TRBV7-8 to TRBJ2-7; D ambiguous. Germline V CDR1 and CDR2: SGHVS, FQNEAQ. The V and J ends lost 4 bases and 4 bases respectively, with 8 bases between them. The CDR3 extends over 12 amino acids.